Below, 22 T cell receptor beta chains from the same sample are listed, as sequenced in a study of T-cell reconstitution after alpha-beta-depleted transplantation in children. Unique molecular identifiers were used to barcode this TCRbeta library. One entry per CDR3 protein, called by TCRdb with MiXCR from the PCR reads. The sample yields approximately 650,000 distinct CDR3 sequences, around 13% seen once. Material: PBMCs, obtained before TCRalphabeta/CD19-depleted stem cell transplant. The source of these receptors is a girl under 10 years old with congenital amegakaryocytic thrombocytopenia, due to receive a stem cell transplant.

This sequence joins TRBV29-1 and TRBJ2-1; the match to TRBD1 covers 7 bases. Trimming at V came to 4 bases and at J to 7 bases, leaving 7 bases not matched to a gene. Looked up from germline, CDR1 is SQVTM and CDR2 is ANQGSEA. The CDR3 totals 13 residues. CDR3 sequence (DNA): TGCAGCGTTGGTCAGACAGGGTGGAATGAGCAGTTCTTC. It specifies CSVGQTGWNEQFF.

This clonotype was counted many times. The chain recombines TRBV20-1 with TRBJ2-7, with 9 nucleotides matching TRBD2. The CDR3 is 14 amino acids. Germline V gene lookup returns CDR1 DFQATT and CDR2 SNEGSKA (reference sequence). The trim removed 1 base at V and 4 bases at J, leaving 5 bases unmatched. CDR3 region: CSARVSGRIYEQYF. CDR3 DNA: TGCAGTGCTAGAGTTAGCGGGAGAATATACGAGCAGTACTTC.

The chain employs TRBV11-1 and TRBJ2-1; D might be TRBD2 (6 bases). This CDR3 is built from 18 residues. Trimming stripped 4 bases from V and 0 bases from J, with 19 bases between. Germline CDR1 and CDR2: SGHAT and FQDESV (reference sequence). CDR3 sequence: CASSSLASPLSSYNEQFF. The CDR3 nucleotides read TGTGCCAGCAGCTCCCTAGCGAGCCCTTTAAGCTCCTACAATGAGCAGTTCTTC.

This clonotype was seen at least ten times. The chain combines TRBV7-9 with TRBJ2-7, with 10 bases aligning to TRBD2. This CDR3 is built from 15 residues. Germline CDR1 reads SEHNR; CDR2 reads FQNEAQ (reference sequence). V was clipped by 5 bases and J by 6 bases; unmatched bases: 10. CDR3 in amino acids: CASSPDLAGVSEQYF. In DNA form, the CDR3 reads TGTGCCAGCAGCCCAGATCTAGCGGGAGTGTCCGAGCAGTACTTC.

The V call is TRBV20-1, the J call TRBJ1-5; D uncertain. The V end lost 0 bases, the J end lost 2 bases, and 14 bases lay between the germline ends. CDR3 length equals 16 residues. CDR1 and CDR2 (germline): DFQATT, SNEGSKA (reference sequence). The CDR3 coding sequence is TGCAGTGCTAGAGATCTTGACCAGTTCGGCAATCAGCCCCAGCATTTT. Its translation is CSARDLDQFGNQPQHF.

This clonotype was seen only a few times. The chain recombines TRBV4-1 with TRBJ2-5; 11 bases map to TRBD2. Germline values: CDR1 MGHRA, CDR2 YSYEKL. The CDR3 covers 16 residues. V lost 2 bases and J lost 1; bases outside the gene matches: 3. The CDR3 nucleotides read TGCGCCAGCAGCCAATCGGGACTAGCGGCCCAAGAGACCCAGTACTTC. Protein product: CASSQSGLAAQETQYF.

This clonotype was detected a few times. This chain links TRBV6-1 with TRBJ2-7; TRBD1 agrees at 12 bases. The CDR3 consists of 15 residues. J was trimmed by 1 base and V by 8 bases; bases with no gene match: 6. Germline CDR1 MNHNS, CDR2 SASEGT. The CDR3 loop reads CASAAGQGASYEQYF. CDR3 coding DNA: TGTGCCAGCGCGGCGGGACAGGGGGCTTCCTACGAGCAGTACTTC.

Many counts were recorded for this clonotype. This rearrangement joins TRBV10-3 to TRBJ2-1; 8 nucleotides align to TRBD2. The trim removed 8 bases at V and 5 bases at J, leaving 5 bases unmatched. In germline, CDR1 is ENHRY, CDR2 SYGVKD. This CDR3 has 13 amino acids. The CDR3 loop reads CAISREVNNEQFF. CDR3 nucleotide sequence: TGTGCCATCTCGCGGGAGGTGAACAATGAGCAGTTCTTC.

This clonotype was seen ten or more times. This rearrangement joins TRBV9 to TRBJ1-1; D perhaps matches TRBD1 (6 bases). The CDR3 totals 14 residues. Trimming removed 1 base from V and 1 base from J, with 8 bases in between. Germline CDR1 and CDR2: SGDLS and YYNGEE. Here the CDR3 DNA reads TGTGCCAGCAGCGTATTGACAGGGAACACTGAAGCTTTCTTT. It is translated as CASSVLTGNTEAFF. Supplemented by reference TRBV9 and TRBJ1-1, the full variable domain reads DSGVTQTPKHLITATGQRVTLRCSPRSGDLSVYWYQQSLDQGLQFLIQYYNGEERAKGNILERFSAQQFPDLHSELNLSSLELGDSALYFCASSVLTGNTEAFFGQGTRLTVV.

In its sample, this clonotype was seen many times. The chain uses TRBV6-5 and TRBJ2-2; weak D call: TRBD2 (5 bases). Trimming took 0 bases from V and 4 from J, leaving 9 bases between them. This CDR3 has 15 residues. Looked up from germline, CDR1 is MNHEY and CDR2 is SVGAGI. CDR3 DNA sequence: TGTGCCAGCAGTTACTCGATGGGGAGCACCGGGGAGCTGTTTTTT. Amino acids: CASSYSMGSTGELFF.

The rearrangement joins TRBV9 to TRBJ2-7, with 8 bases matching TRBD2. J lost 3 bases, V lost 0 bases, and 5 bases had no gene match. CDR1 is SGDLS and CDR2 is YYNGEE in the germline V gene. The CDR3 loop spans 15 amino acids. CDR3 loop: CASSVGGTRDYEQYF. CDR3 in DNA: TGTGCCAGCAGCGTAGGGGGGACTAGAGACTACGAGCAGTACTTC.

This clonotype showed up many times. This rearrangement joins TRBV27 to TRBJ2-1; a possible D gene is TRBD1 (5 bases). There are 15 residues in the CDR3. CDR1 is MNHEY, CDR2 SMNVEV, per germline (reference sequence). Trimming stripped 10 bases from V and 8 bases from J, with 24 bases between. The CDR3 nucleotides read TGTGCCACCAAACTTCCACTCCAGGGTGGTCATGAGCAGTTCTTC. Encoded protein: CATKLPLQGGHEQFF.

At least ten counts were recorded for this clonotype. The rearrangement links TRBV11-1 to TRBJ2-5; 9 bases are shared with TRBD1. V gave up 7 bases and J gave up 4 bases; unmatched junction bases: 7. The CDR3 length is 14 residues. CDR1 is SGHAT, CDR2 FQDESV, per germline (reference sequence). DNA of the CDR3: TGTGCCAGCACCACGAGGGACAGGGTAGAGACCCAGTACTTC. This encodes CASTTRDRVETQYF.

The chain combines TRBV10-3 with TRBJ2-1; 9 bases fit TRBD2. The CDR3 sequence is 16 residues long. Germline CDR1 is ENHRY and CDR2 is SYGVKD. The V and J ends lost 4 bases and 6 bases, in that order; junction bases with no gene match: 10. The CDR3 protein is CAISARAGLAGNEQFF. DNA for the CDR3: TGTGCCATCAGTGCGCGCGCGGGACTAGCTGGCAATGAGCAGTTCTTC.

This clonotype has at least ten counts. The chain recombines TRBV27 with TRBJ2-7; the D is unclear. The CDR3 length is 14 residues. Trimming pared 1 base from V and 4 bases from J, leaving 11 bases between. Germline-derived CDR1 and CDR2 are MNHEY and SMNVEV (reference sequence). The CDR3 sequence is CASSLFGRFYEQYF. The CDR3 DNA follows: TGTGCCAGCAGTTTATTTGGCAGGTTTTACGAGCAGTACTTC.

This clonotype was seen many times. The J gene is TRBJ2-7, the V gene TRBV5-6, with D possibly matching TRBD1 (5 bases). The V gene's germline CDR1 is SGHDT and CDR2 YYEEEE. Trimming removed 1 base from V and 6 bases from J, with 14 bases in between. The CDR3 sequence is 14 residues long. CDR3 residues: CASSLSLSGLEQYF. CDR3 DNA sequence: TGTGCCAGCAGCTTGTCTTTGTCAGGGCTCGAGCAGTACTTC.

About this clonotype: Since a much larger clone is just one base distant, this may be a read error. CDR3 nucleotides: TGTGCCAGCAGCTTGTCTGCGGATAAGCAGTACTTC. Protein sequence: CASSLSADKQYF. The chain couples TRBV11-3 to TRBJ2-1; no clear D. The assigned J gene may be wrong: the sequence end matches TRBJ2-7 better. This CDR3 comprises 12 residues. Germline V gene lookup returns CDR1 SGHNT and CDR2 YENEEA.

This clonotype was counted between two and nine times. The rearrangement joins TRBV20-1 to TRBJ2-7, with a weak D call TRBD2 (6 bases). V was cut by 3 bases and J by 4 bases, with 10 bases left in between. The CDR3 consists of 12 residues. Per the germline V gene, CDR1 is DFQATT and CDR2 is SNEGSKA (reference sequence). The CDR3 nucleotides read TGCAGTGCTAGCGAGACTAGTTACGAGCAGTACTTC. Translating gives CSASETSYEQYF.

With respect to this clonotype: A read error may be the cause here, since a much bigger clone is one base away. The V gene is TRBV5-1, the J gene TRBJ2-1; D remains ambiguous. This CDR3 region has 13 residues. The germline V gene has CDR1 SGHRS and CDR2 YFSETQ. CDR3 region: CASSLDAIYEHFF. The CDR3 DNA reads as TGCGCCAGCAGCTTGGATGCCATTTATGAGCATTTCTTC.

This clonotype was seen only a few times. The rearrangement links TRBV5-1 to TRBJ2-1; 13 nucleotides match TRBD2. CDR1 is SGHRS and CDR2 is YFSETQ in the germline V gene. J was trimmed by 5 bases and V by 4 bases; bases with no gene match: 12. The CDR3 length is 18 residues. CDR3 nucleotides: TGCGCCAGCAGCCTCCGGACTAGCGGGAGCTCGGCCAACAATGAGCAGTTCTTC. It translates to CASSLRTSGSSANNEQFF.

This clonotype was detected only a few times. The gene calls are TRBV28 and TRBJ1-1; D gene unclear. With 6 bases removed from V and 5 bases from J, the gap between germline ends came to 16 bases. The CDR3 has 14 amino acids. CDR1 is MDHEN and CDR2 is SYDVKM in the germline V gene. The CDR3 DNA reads TGTGCCAGCAGGCGCTTGGGAATAGGGACTGAAGCTTTCTTT. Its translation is CASRRLGIGTEAFF.

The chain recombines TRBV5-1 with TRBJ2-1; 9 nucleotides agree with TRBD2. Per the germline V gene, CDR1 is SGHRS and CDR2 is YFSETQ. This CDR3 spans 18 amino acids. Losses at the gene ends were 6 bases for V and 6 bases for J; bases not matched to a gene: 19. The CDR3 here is CASKLASGTWVIGNEQFF. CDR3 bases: TGCGCCAGCAAATTGGCTAGCGGGACCTGGGTCATCGGCAATGAGCAGTTCTTC.